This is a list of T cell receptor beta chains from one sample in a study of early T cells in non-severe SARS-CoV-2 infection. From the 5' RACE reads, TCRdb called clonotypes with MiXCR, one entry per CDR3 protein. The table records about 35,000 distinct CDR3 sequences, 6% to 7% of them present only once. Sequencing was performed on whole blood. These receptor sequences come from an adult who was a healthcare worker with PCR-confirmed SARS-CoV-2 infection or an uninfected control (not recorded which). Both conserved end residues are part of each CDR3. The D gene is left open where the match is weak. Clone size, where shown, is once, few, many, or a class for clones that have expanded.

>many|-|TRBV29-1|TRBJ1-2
CSVEDLRDTHYGYTF
TGCAGCGTTGAAGATCTTCGGGACACCCACTATGGCTACACCTTC
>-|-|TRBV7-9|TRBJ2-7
CASSLTDSYEQYF
TGTGCCAGCAGCCTGACAGACTCCTACGAGCAGTACTTC
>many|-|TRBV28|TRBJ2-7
CASSPRMDTSYEQYF
TGTGCCAGCAGTCCGCGAATGGACACTTCCTACGAGCAGTACTTC
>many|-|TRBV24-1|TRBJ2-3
CATSDPKTGLSTDTQYF
TGTGCCACCAGTGATCCCAAGACAGGACTGAGCACAGATACGCAGTATTTT
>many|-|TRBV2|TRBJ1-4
CASRRVEGEKLFF
TGTGCCAGCAGGAGGGTAGAGGGGGAAAAACTGTTTTTT
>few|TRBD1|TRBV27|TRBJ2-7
CASSWTGKGYEQYF
TGTGCCAGTTCCTGGACAGGGAAGGGCTACGAGCAGTACTTC
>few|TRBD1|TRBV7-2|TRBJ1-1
CASSLVRTGNTEVFF
TGTGCCAGCAGCTTAGTCCGGACAGGGAACACTGAAGTTTTCTTT
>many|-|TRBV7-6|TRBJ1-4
CASSRAVTGQLFF
TGTGCCAGCAGTCGGGCAGTGACTGGCCAGCTGTTTTTT
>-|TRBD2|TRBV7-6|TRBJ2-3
CASSLGPSSGGTDTQYF
TGTGCCAGCAGCTTAGGCCCTTCTAGCGGGGGCACAGATACGCAGTATTTT
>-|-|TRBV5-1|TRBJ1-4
CASSDTGRTNEKLFF
TGCGCCAGCAGCGACACAGGGCGTACTAATGAAAAACTGTTTTTT
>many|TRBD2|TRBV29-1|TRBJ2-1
CSETGTSGGAQFF
TGCAGCGAAACCGGGACTAGCGGGGGGGCACAGTTCTTC
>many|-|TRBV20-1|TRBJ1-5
CSARDGARGYYQPQHF
TGCAGTGCTAGAGATGGGGCCAGGGGTTATTATCAGCCCCAGCATTTT
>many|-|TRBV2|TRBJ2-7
CASSEGVGYEQYF
TGTGCCAGCAGTGAAGGTGTCGGCTACGAGCAGTACTTC
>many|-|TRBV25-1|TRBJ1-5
CASSENRHEDQPQHF
TGTGCCAGCAGTGAGAACCGACACGAAGATCAGCCCCAGCATTTT
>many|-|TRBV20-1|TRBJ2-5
CSANAGAPRETQYF
TGCAGTGCTAATGCGGGGGCCCCGCGGGAGACCCAGTACTTC
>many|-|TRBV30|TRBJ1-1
CAWRVSWNTEAFF
TGTGCCTGGAGAGTCTCTTGGAACACTGAAGCTTTCTTT
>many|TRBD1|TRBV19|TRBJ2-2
CAGGTGGDTGELFF
TGTGCCGGGGGGACAGGGGGCGACACCGGGGAGCTGTTTTTT
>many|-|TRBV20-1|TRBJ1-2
CSAPSGNGYTF
TGCAGTGCCCCGTCGGGTAATGGCTACACCTTC
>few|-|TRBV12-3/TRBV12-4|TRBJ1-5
CASTGRLNQPQHF
TGTGCCAGCACCGGCAGGCTCAATCAGCCCCAGCATTTT
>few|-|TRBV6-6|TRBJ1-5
CASSHQNSNQPQHF
TGTGCCAGCAGTCACCAGAATAGCAATCAGCCCCAGCATTTT
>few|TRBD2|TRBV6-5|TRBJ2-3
CASRGLADTQYF
TGTGCCAGCAGAGGACTAGCAGATACGCAGTATTTT
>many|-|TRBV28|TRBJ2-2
CASRPSRPTGELFF
TGTGCCAGCAGGCCAAGTAGGCCCACCGGGGAGCTGTTTTTT
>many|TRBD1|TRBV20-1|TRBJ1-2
CSARVGDRPYGYTF
TGCAGTGCTAGAGTGGGGGACAGGCCTTATGGCTACACCTTC
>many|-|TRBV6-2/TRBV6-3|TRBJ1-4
CASSYAGIPIEKLFF
TGTGCCAGCAGTTACGCCGGGATACCGATCGAAAAACTGTTTTTT
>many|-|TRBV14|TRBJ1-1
CASSQDNGGSTEAFF
TGTGCCAGCAGCCAAGATAACGGGGGCAGTACTGAAGCTTTCTTT
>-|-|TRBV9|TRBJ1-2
CASSVAGGVYGYTF
TGTGCCAGCAGCGTAGCTGGGGGCGTGTATGGCTACACCTTC
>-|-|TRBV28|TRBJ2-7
CASKDVAYEQYF
TGTGCCAGCAAGGACGTAGCCTACGAGCAGTACTTC
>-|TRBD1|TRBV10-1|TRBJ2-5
CASSPGTGEVETQYF
TGCGCCAGCAGCCCCGGGACAGGGGAGGTGGAGACCCAGTACTTC
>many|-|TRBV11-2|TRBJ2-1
CASSLNRNEQFF
TGTGCCAGCAGCTTAAATAGAAATGAGCAGTTCTTC
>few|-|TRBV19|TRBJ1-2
CASTGQFNYGYTF
TGTGCCAGTACCGGACAGTTTAACTATGGCTACACCTTC
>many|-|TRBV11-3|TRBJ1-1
CASSFGPGTEAFF
TGTGCCAGCAGCTTTGGACCGGGGACTGAAGCTTTCTTT
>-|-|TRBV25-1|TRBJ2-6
CASSDSPGASGANVLTF
TGTGCCAGCAGTGATAGTCCCGGAGCATCTGGGGCCAACGTCCTGACTTTC
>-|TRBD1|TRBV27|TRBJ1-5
CASSWGQGGIPQHF
TGTGCCAGCAGTTGGGGTCAGGGGGGGATCCCCCAGCATTTT
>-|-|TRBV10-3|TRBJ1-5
CAISGNSNQPQHF
TGTGCCATCAGCGGGAACAGCAATCAGCCCCAGCATTTT
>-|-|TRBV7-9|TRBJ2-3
CASSLARRGSVADTQYF
TGTGCCAGCAGCTTAGCGCGCCGGGGAAGTGTCGCAGATACGCAGTATTTT
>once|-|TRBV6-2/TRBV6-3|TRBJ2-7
CACSYIREQYF
TGTGCCTGCAGTTACATTCGGGAGCAGTACTTC
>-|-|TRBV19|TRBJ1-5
CASSVRSSNQPQHF
TGTGCCAGTAGTGTTAGATCAAGCAATCAGCCCCAGCATTTT
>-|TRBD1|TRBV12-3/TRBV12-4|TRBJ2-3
CASSLGRFGTGDNTDTQYF
TGTGCCAGCAGTTTAGGTCGGTTTGGGACAGGGGATAACACAGATACGCAGTATTTT
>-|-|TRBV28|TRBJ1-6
CASSSGFPLHF
TGTGCCAGCTCCTCGGGTTTTCCCCTCCACTTT
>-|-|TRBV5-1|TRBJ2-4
CASSPLQGPKNIQYF
TGCGCCAGCAGCCCCCTCCAGGGACCCAAAAACATTCAGTACTTC
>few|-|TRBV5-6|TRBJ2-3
CASSTPWGTDTQYF
TGTGCCAGCAGCACACCGTGGGGCACAGATACGCAGTATTTT
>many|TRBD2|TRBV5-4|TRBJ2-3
CASSLGGGSTDTQYF
TGTGCCAGCAGCTTAGGCGGGGGTAGCACAGATACGCAGTATTTT
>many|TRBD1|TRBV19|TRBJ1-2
CASRATTGGASGYTF
TGTGCCAGTAGGGCAACTACAGGGGGCGCGTCCGGCTACACCTTC
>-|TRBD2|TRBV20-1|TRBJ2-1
CSARPSIWGGYNEQFF
TGCAGTGCTAGACCCTCTATCTGGGGGGGCTACAATGAGCAGTTCTTC
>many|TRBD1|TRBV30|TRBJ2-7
CAWSTGTGYEQYF
TGTGCCTGGAGTACCGGGACAGGGTACGAGCAGTACTTC
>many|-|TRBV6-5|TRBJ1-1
CASSYSALSEAFF
TGTGCCAGCAGTTACTCGGCGTTGTCTGAAGCTTTCTTT
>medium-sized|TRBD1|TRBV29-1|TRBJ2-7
CSVEVGDRGYEQYF
TGCAGCGTTGAAGTTGGGGACAGGGGGTACGAGCAGTACTTC
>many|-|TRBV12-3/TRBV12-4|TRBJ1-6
CASSGTGFDSPLHF
TGTGCCAGCAGTGGTACAGGGTTCGACTCACCCCTCCACTTT
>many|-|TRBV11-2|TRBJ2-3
CASSPPLDTQYF
TGTGCCAGCAGCCCGCCCCTAGATACGCAGTATTTT
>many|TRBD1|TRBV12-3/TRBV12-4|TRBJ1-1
CASSTGGVGTEAFF
TGTGCCAGCAGTACAGGGGGCGTCGGCACTGAAGCTTTCTTT